The next 27 T cell receptor beta chains were all read from a single sample in a study of CD8 T cells in Susac syndrome. An amount of RNA that ranged from about 0.45 to 1 ug was reverse transcribed with random hexamers. TCRdb fed the immunoSEQ multiplex PCR reads into MiXCR, producing one record per CDR3 protein. Of under 200,000 distinct CDR3 sequences listed, 90% to 95% are singletons. The sample comprised CD4+ T cells from PBMCs. These receptors were collected from a human donor in good health.

This clonotype was recorded only once. The chain links TRBV10-3 to TRBJ2-5; D is unclear. Germline-derived CDR1 and CDR2 are ENHRY and SYGVKD. The CDR3 is 14 residues long. V was cut by 4 bases and J by 2 bases, with 11 bases left in between. The CDR3 reads CAISGYGPQETQYF. Here the CDR3 DNA reads TGTGCCATCAGTGGTTACGGGCCGCAAGAGACCCAGTACTTC.

V gene TRBV27 combines with J gene TRBJ2-5, with D possibly TRBD1 on 7 matching bases. There are 15 residues in the CDR3. The ends were cut back, 8 bases at V and 0 bases at J, with 16 bases in the middle. In germline, CDR1 is MNHEY, CDR2 SMNVEV (reference sequence). CDR3 sequence reads: CASGEGGTDQETQYF. The CDR3 nucleotides are TGTGCCAGCGGAGAAGGAGGGACAGACCAAGAGACCCAGTACTTC.

J is TRBJ2-7 and V is TRBV5-6; the D gene is possibly TRBD1 (6 bases). Trimming took 4 bases from V and 5 from J, leaving 13 bases between them. Germline assignment: CDR1 SGHDT and CDR2 YYEEEE. The CDR3 is made up of 13 amino acids. CDR3 in DNA: TGTGCCAGCAGCGGGACAAGGTGGCACGAGCAGTACTTC. Amino acids: CASSGTRWHEQYF.

This chain joins TRBV9 and TRBJ2-7; D is perhaps TRBD1 or TRBD2 (6 bases each). Trimming took 0 bases from V and 6 from J, leaving 10 bases between them. Germline values: CDR1 SGDLS, CDR2 YYNGEE. This CDR3 is 13 amino acids long. The CDR3 loop reads CASSVGWGAEQYF. The CDR3 bases are TGTGCCAGCAGCGTAGGATGGGGGGCCGAGCAGTACTTC.

The chain couples TRBV25-1 to TRBJ2-5; D may match TRBD1 or TRBD2 (5 bases each). Per the germline V gene, CDR1 is MGHDK and CDR2 is SYGVNS. Trimming removed 2 bases at V and 1 base at J, with 14 bases between. The length of the CDR3 is 16 residues. The CDR3 sequence: CASSEAPGRPQETQYF. The CDR3 nucleotides read TGTGCCAGCAGTGAAGCCCCGGGACGGCCCCAAGAGACCCAGTACTTC.

This rearrangement joins TRBV30 to TRBJ1-2, with 9 bases lining up with TRBD1. The CDR3 contains 16 residues. Germline V gives CDR1 GTSNPN, CDR2 SVGIG (reference sequence). The V segment lost 0 bases and the J segment 3 bases; nucleotides outside the gene matches: 8. As DNA, the CDR3 is TGTGCCTGGAGTGTACTCTCGGGACAGGGAGACTATGGCTACACCTTC. Protein product: CAWSVLSGQGDYGYTF.

The chain recombines TRBV4-1 with TRBJ2-1; D remains ambiguous. V was shortened by 2 bases and J by 1 base, with 9 bases between the two germline ends. This CDR3 contains 15 residues. The germline V gene has CDR1 MGHRA and CDR2 YSYEKL. Here the CDR3 reads CASSQLGTSYNEQFF. The DNA of the CDR3 is TGCGCCAGCAGCCAATTGGGTACTTCCTACAATGAGCAGTTCTTC.

The sample holds one count of this clonotype. The V call is TRBV12-3 or TRBV12-4, the J call TRBJ1-6; D is undetermined. The CDR3 is made up of 13 amino acids. V was pared by 3 bases and J by 8 bases, with 8 bases between. The CDR3 is CASSFMGDSPLHF. The CDR3 DNA is TGTGCCAGCAGTTTTATGGGCGATTCACCCCTCCACTTT.

The chain links TRBV7-2 to TRBJ1-6; 8 nucleotides align to TRBD1. V lost 1 base and J lost 7; bases outside the gene matches: 6. The CDR3 loop spans 16 amino acids. Germline lookup yields CDR1 SGHTA and CDR2 FQGNSA. DNA of the CDR3: TGTGCCAGCAGCTTAGAACCGGGGACAGGCAATTCACCCCTCCACTTT. Residues: CASSLEPGTGNSPLHF.

The J gene is TRBJ2-3, the V gene TRBV29-1; 7 positions agree with TRBD1. The V gene end was trimmed by 3 bases and the J gene end by 3 bases; junction bases not matched to a gene: 6. CDR3 length: 14 residues. The germline gives CDR1 SQVTM, CDR2 ANQGSEA. The CDR3 is CSVEMNRGTDTQYF. CDR3 bases: TGCAGCGTTGAGATGAACAGGGGAACAGATACGCAGTATTTT.

CDR3 amino acids: CASSGGQDRSPLHF. As DNA, the CDR3 is TGTGCCAGCAGTGGTGGACAGGACCGATCACCCCTCCACTTT. The gene calls are TRBV12-3 or TRBV12-4 and TRBJ1-6; 7 bases are shared with TRBD1. V dropped 5 bases and J dropped 10; count of bases not matched to a gene: 8. CDR3 length: 14 amino acids.

The chain is built from TRBV5-1 and TRBJ2-3, with 8 positions matching TRBD2. The CDR3 runs to 17 residues. V was pared by 4 bases and J by 5 bases, with 15 bases of the junction left unmatched. CDR1 is SGHRS and CDR2 is YFSETQ in the germline V gene. The CDR3 DNA is TGCGCCAGCAGCCTGGCGGTGGGGCGGGGGGCCGAAGATACGCAGTATTTT. Amino acid sequence: CASSLAVGRGAEDTQYF.

V and J are TRBV20-1 and TRBJ2-7, with TRBD1 matching over 9 bases. The CDR3 totals 14 residues. The V segment lost 6 bases and the J segment 5 bases; nucleotides outside the gene matches: 11. Germline CDR1 is DFQATT and CDR2 is SNEGSKA (reference sequence). DNA for the CDR3: TGCAGTGCCCACGCTTCGGGACAGGGCCACGAGCAGTACTTC. It specifies CSAHASGQGHEQYF.

This clonotype was counted between two and nine times. The CDR3 bases are TGTGCCAGCTCAGGAACAGGGGATTCACCCCTCCACTTT. Protein sequence: CASSGTGDSPLHF. The chain carries TRBV18 and TRBJ1-6, with 7 nucleotides matching TRBD1. Looked up from germline, CDR1 is KGHSH and CDR2 is LQKENI. With 5 bases clipped from V and 8 bases from J, the junction kept 3 bases outside the gene matches. The CDR3 covers 13 residues.

For the CDR3, the DNA is TGTGCCTCCAAAAACATTCAGTACTTC. Amino acid sequence: CASKNIQYF. The V and J genes are TRBV28 and TRBJ2-4, with D uncertain. Germline V gene data show CDR1 as MDHEN and CDR2 as SYDVKM. The CDR3 sequence is 9 residues long. Trimming removed 11 bases from V and 2 bases from J, with 1 base in between.

This chain links TRBV14 with TRBJ2-2; TRBD2 agrees at 7 bases. The V and J ends lost 4 bases and 3 bases, in that order; junction bases with no gene match: 8. CDR3 length: 16 amino acids. Per germline, CDR1 SGHDN and CDR2 FVKESK. CDR3 DNA sequence: TGTGCCAGCAGCCTCCAGCGGGGAATCGACACCGGGGAGCTGTTTTTT. It yields the protein CASSLQRGIDTGELFF.

V usage is TRBV12-3 or TRBV12-4 and J usage is TRBJ2-2; 7 bases are shared with TRBD1. This CDR3 is built from 15 residues. V trimming: 1 base; J trimming: 3 bases; junction bases outside the gene matches: 2. Written as DNA, the CDR3 is TGTGCCAGCAGTTTAGGCCAGGGGGACACCGGGGAGCTGTTTTTT. This sequence encodes CASSLGQGDTGELFF.

V and J are TRBV6-5 and TRBJ2-3, with 9 positions matching TRBD1. The CDR3 has 16 residues. Germline V gene lookup returns CDR1 MNHEY and CDR2 SVGAGI. The J segment lost 3 bases and the V segment lost 6 bases, leaving 10 bases of the junction unmatched. CDR3 DNA sequence: TGTGCCAGCAGCCTTACTTGGGACAGGGAAACAGATACGCAGTATTTT. It codes for CASSLTWDRETDTQYF.

The chain is built from TRBV5-4 and TRBJ2-7; tentative D call: TRBD1 (7 bases). Trimming took off 3 bases at V and 7 bases at J, with 20 bases between the two ends. CDR1 is SGHNT, CDR2 YYREEE, per germline (reference sequence). The CDR3 loop spans 15 amino acids. CDR3 amino acids: CASSSDDRDWREQYF. The CDR3 DNA sequence: TGTGCCAGCAGCTCTGACGACAGGGACTGGCGAGAGCAGTACTTC.

The chain recombines TRBV9 with TRBJ1-2, with D maybe TRBD1 (6 bases). V was shortened by 0 bases and J by 0 bases, with 9 bases between the two germline ends. Germline V gene data show CDR1 as SGDLS and CDR2 as YYNGEE. The length of the CDR3 is 15 residues. In DNA form, the CDR3 reads TGTGCCAGCAGCGTAGAGGGACAATCTAACTATGGCTACACCTTC. Its protein is CASSVEGQSNYGYTF. The whole variable domain, filled in from reference TRBV9 and TRBJ1-2, reads DSGVTQTPKHLITATGQRVTLRCSPRSGDLSVYWYQQSLDQGLQFLIQYYNGEERAKGNILERFSAQQFPDLHSELNLSSLELGDSALYFCASSVEGQSNYGYTFGSGTRLTVV.

CDR3 region: CASSPAGFSYNEQFF. Written as DNA, the CDR3 is TGTGCCAGCTCACCAGCAGGGTTCTCCTACAATGAGCAGTTCTTC. This chain links TRBV18 with TRBJ2-1, with D possibly TRBD1 on 5 matching bases. V lost 2 bases to trimming and J lost 0 bases, with 8 bases between them. Germline V gene lookup returns CDR1 KGHSH and CDR2 LQKENI. The CDR3 loop spans 15 amino acids.

The V and J genes are TRBV7-9 and TRBJ1-4; D gene ambiguous. V lost 5 bases and J lost 10, with 11 bases in between. Germline lookup yields CDR1 SEHNR and CDR2 FQNEAQ (reference sequence). The CDR3 spans 12 residues. CDR3 DNA sequence: TGTGCCAGCAGCCCGACGGGTGGAAAACTGTTTTTT. This codes for CASSPTGGKLFF.

The chain uses TRBV12-3 or TRBV12-4 and TRBJ2-1; D remains ambiguous. Trimming removed 2 bases at V and 7 bases at J, with 12 bases between. CDR3 length: 14 residues. As DNA, the CDR3 is TGTGCCAGCAGTTTAAGCCTCCAAACTAATGAGCAGTTCTTC. Amino acids: CASSLSLQTNEQFF.

The chain employs TRBV7-2 and TRBJ2-7, with TRBD1 matching 7 bases. The CDR3 loop spans 14 amino acids. Trimming at V came to 5 bases and at J to 2 bases, leaving 6 bases not matched to a gene. Germline V CDR1 and CDR2: SGHTA, FQGNSA. CDR3 protein: CASSQQGSTYEQYF. The CDR3 region has the DNA TGTGCCAGCAGCCAACAGGGGTCAACCTACGAGCAGTACTTC.

This chain connects TRBV5-1 to TRBJ2-5; TRBD1 agrees at 7 bases. Germline CDR1 and CDR2: SGHRS and YFSETQ. J lost 2 bases, V lost 4 bases, and 5 bases had no gene match. This CDR3 has 14 amino acids. CDR3 in amino acids: CASSRDSQQETQYF. DNA of the CDR3: TGCGCCAGCAGCCGGGACAGCCAACAAGAGACCCAGTACTTC.

The chain recombines TRBV30 with TRBJ2-1; 10 bases are shared with TRBD2. The junction had 5 bases not matched to a gene; V was cut back by 8 bases and J by 4 bases. The germline CDR1 and CDR2 sequences are GTSNPN and SVGIG (reference sequence). This CDR3 contains 13 residues. The CDR3 sequence is CAQSGGAYNEQFF. In DNA form, the CDR3 reads TGTGCCCAAAGCGGGGGGGCTTACAATGAGCAGTTCTTC.

CDR3 sequence: CASTPGTSRYEQYF. The DNA for the CDR3 is TGTGCCAGCACCCCGGGGACATCGCGCTACGAGCAGTACTTC. The chain couples TRBV3-1 to TRBJ2-7; maybe TRBD1 (6 bases). This CDR3 has 14 amino acids. The germline gives CDR1 LGHDT, CDR2 YNNKEL (reference sequence). V lost 7 bases and J 3 bases, leaving 16 bases between the germline ends.